These 9 T cell receptor beta chains came from one sample sequenced in a study of blood T cell repertoires in COVID-19. Profiling relied on immunoSEQ multiplex PCR, and the TCRdb table lists in-frame clones only, not all of them. This sample has some 300,000 clones, with roughly 90% found just once. The sample taken for sequencing was PBMCs or T cells enriched from blood (not recorded which). The receptors were gathered from a woman aged 25 to 39 who had recovered from COVID-19.

About this clone itself: Other DNA sequences of this sample code for an identical CDR3. V is TRBV27 and J is TRBJ1-2; no reliable D call. The germline V and J ends were trimmed by 6 bases and 5 bases, with 16 bases remaining between them. Germline V gives CDR1 MNHEY, CDR2 SMNVEV (reference sequence). This CDR3 has 14 amino acids. The CDR3 bases are TGTGCCAGCAGGACGGGTAGAGGCCCTTATGGCTACACCTTC. Translation: CASRTGRGPYGYTF.

J is TRBJ2-2 and V is TRBV7-8; 15 positions match TRBD2. This CDR3 region has 17 residues. Per germline, CDR1 SGHVS and CDR2 FQNEAQ. Losses at the gene ends were 5 bases for V and 5 bases for J; bases not matched to a gene: 6. The CDR3 loop reads CASSLSGLAGGTGELFF. CDR3 coding DNA: TGTGCCAGCAGCCTCTCGGGACTAGCGGGAGGAACCGGGGAGCTGTTTTTT.

This clone is a singleton in its sample. This chain connects TRBV12-3 or TRBV12-4 to TRBJ1-1, with a tentative D call TRBD1 (5 bases). The CDR3 has 13 amino acids. The V gene lost 6 bases and the J gene lost 4 bases, with 12 bases spanning the gap. The DNA of the CDR3 is TGTGCCAGCAGGATGGGGGGGATCACTGAAGCTTTCTTT. Encoded protein: CASRMGGITEAFF.

The chain combines TRBV18 with TRBJ1-5; 7 bases line up with TRBD1. V lost 3 bases, J lost 7 bases, and 9 bases stayed unmatched. The germline V gene encodes CDR1 KGHSH and CDR2 LQKENI. The CDR3 is made up of 15 amino acids. CDR3 in amino acids: CASSPIGQVLQPQHF. The CDR3 DNA is TGTGCCAGCTCACCTATTGGACAGGTCCTGCAGCCCCAGCATTTT.

The chain carries TRBV21-1 and TRBJ2-7; the table calls TRBD2, which could not be checked here. TRBV21-1 constitutes a pseudogene. The CDR3 has 16 amino acids. The CDR3 here is CASSERGRGHSYEQYF. DNA for the CDR3: TGTGCCAGCAGCGAGCGGGGCAGGGGTCACTCCTACGAGCAGTACTTC.

Only a few counts were recorded for this clone. The J gene is TRBJ2-1, the V gene TRBV2; 11 nucleotides line up with TRBD2. After removal of 7 bases from V and 8 bases from J, the junction contained 7 bases not matched to a gene. This CDR3 region has 14 residues. Germline-derived CDR1 and CDR2 are SNHLY and FYNNEI. CDR3 nucleotides: TGTGCCAGCACTCCGGGACTAGCGGCGGATGAGCAGTTCTTC. It yields the protein CASTPGLAADEQFF.

The chain has TRBV12-5 and TRBJ1-4; D not resolved. Looked up from germline, CDR1 is LGHNT and CDR2 is FRNRAP. With 4 bases removed from V and 5 bases from J, the gap between germline ends came to 14 bases. The length of the CDR3 is 15 residues. DNA for the CDR3: TGTGCTAGTGGTTCCTACAGCGGCCTAAATGAAAAACTGTTTTTT. Protein product: CASGSYSGLNEKLFF.

This chain connects TRBV6-4 to TRBJ2-1; 8 positions match TRBD2. V lost 0 bases to trimming and J lost 3 bases; unmatched junction nucleotides: 7. The length of the CDR3 is 17 residues. Germline V gene data show CDR1 as MRHNA and CDR2 as SNTAGT. CDR3 sequence: CASSDSSGLGSYNEQFF. DNA of the CDR3: TGTGCCAGCAGTGACTCTTCGGGACTAGGGAGCTACAATGAGCAGTTCTTC.

This sequence joins TRBV18 and TRBJ1-1; D is undetermined. This CDR3 is built from 17 residues. The germline gives CDR1 KGHSH, CDR2 LQKENI. Trimming stripped 2 bases from V and 4 bases from J, with 20 bases between. This CDR3 reads CASSPNAPLLGGTEAFF. The CDR3 DNA reads as TGTGCCAGCTCACCAAACGCCCCATTACTAGGAGGCACTGAAGCTTTCTTT. The entire variable domain, with the rest obtained from reference TRBV18 and TRBJ1-1, is as follows: NAGVMQNPRHLVRRRGQEARLRCSPMKGHSHVYWYRQLPEEGLKFMVYLQKENIIDESGMPKERFSAEFPKEGPSILRIQQVVRGDSAAYFCASSPNAPLLGGTEAFFGQGTRLTVV.